The rows below give T cell receptor beta chains drawn from one sample of a study of T cell responses to AZD1222 COVID-19 vaccine. TCRdb keeps only in-frame clones here, not all; method: immunoSEQ multiplex PCR. The sample holds about 180,000 clones, 85% to 95% seen once. The specimen was peripheral blood, collected 28 days after the second AZD1222 dose. The receptors stem from an adult who received the AZD1222 COVID-19 vaccine. Both conserved end residues are part of each CDR3. Fields, in order: D gene, CDR3 length, J gene, V gene, clone size, CDR3 protein, CDR3 DNA. D genes are given only for firm matches. For some rows the clone size is stated as once, few or many, or as a class when expanded; others skip it.

D: TRBD2; length: 13; J: TRBJ2-5; V: TRBV10-3; size: .; CDR3: CAISVGGGETQYF; DNA: TGTGCCATCAGTGTCGGGGGAGGGGAGACCCAGTACTTC
D: .; length: 15; J: TRBJ1-5; V: TRBV18; size: .; CDR3: CASSPRGGTNQPQHF; DNA: TGTGCCAGCTCACCACGGGGAGGGACTAATCAGCCCCAGCATTTT
D: .; length: 17; J: TRBJ1-5; V: TRBV19; size: .; CDR3: CASSFPAGASRGQPQHF; DNA: TGTGCCAGTAGCTTCCCCGCCGGGGCCTCAAGGGGACAGCCCCAGCATTTT
D: TRBD2; length: 17; J: TRBJ2-4; V: TRBV6-2/TRBV6-3; size: .; CDR3: CASSYPSGRLAKNIQYF; DNA: TGTGCCAGCAGTTACCCTAGCGGGAGGTTAGCCAAAAACATTCAGTACTTC
D: .; length: 13; J: TRBJ1-2; V: TRBV19; size: .; CDR3: CASSIGGDPGYTF; DNA: TGTGCCAGTAGTATAGGTGGGGATCCTGGCTACACCTTC
D: TRBD2; length: 14; J: TRBJ2-1; V: TRBV11-2; size: .; CDR3: CASSGSGGALEQFF; DNA: TGTGCCAGCAGCGGTAGCGGGGGGGCCCTTGAGCAGTTCTTC
D: TRBD1; length: 15; J: TRBJ1-1; V: TRBV3-1/TRBV3-2; size: .; CDR3: CASSQRQGWNTEAFF; DNA: TGTGCCAGCAGCCAAAGACAGGGGTGGAACACTGAAGCTTTCTTT
D: TRBD1; length: 14; J: TRBJ1-4; V: TRBV11-2; size: .; CDR3: CASSFRQGGEKLFF; DNA: TGTGCCAGCAGCTTTCGACAGGGGGGTGAAAAACTGTTTTTT
D: TRBD1; length: 15; J: TRBJ1-1; V: TRBV9; size: once; CDR3: CASSPTGQGGSEAFF; DNA: TGTGCCAGCAGCCCTACGGGACAGGGGGGCTCTGAAGCTTTCTTT
D: .; length: 13; J: TRBJ1-1; V: TRBV6-1; size: .; CDR3: CASSEVQIREAFF; DNA: TGTGCCAGCAGTGAAGTGCAGATCCGTGAAGCTTTCTTT
D: .; length: 15; J: TRBJ2-6; V: TRBV5-1; size: medium-sized; CDR3: CASSLSSAGANVLTF; DNA: TGCGCCAGCAGCTTGTCGTCGGCTGGGGCCAACGTCCTGACTTTC
D: TRBD1; length: 15; J: TRBJ1-1; V: TRBV18; size: .; CDR3: CASSRSGDSSTEAFF; DNA: TGTGCCAGCTCTCGTTCGGGGGACAGTAGCACTGAAGCTTTCTTT
D: TRBD1; length: 14; J: TRBJ2-7; V: TRBV6-5; size: .; CDR3: CASRPPGQNTEQYF; DNA: TGTGCCAGCAGACCACCGGGACAGAATACCGAGCAGTACTTC
D: .; length: 16; J: TRBJ2-7; V: TRBV4-2; size: .; CDR3: CASSQDPGRGGYEQYF; DNA: TGTGCCAGCAGCCAAGATCCGGGCAGGGGGGGCTACGAGCAGTACTTC
D: TRBD1; length: 18; J: TRBJ2-3; V: TRBV5-1; size: .; CDR3: CASSSSNRGLSSTDTQYF; DNA: TGCGCCAGCAGCTCTTCGAACAGGGGGTTGTCTAGCACAGATACGCAGTATTTT
D: .; length: 11; J: TRBJ2-1; V: TRBV14; size: .; CDR3: CASSQRGVQFF; DNA: TGTGCCAGCAGCCAAAGAGGAGTGCAGTTCTTC
D: .; length: 16; J: TRBJ2-6; V: TRBV5-1; size: .; CDR3: CASSLGPGAGANVLTF; DNA: TGCGCCAGCAGCTTGGGTCCGGGGGCAGGGGCCAACGTCCTGACTTTC
D: .; length: 15; J: TRBJ1-1; V: TRBV7-3; size: .; CDR3: CASSLTGNPNTEAFF; DNA: TGTGCCAGCAGCTTAACCGGGAACCCGAACACTGAAGCTTTCTTT
D: .; length: 15; J: TRBJ2-1; V: TRBV5-5; size: .; CDR3: CASSLRGSGFNEQFF; DNA: TGTGCCAGCAGCTTGAGGGGGTCCGGTTTCAATGAGCAGTTCTTC
D: .; length: 15; J: TRBJ1-1; V: TRBV6-1; size: .; CDR3: CASSGRVLMNTEAFF; DNA: TGTGCCAGCAGTGGCCGGGTCCTGATGAACACTGAAGCTTTCTTT
D: TRBD1; length: 14; J: TRBJ1-2; V: TRBV6-5; size: .; CDR3: CASSYRGRGYGYTF; DNA: TGTGCCAGCAGTTACAGGGGGCGAGGCTATGGCTACACCTTC
D: .; length: 13; J: TRBJ2-7; V: TRBV10-3; size: .; CDR3: CAISGGDAYEQYF; DNA: TGTGCCATCAGTGGGGGGGACGCCTACGAGCAGTACTTC
D: .; length: 13; J: TRBJ1-5; V: TRBV3-1/TRBV3-2; size: few; CDR3: CASSQDPIQPQHF; DNA: TGTGCCAGCAGCCAAGATCCTATTCAGCCCCAGCATTTT
D: .; length: 13; J: TRBJ2-2; V: TRBV28; size: .; CDR3: CASKLPGTGELFF; DNA: TGTGCCAGCAAGCTCCCAGGCACCGGGGAGCTGTTTTTT
D: TRBD1; length: 15; J: TRBJ2-7; V: TRBV5-5; size: once; CDR3: CASSLEDRVMGEQYF; DNA: TGTGCCAGCAGCTTGGAGGACAGGGTCATGGGAGAGCAGTACTTC
D: .; length: 13; J: TRBJ1-3; V: TRBV12-3/TRBV12-4; size: .; CDR3: CASSSFSGNTIYF; DNA: TGTGCCAGCAGTTCTTTCTCTGGAAACACCATATATTTT
D: .; length: 14; J: TRBJ1-6; V: TRBV30; size: .; CDR3: CAWGLSGINSPLHF; DNA: TGTGCCTGGGGACTTAGCGGAATCAATTCACCCCTCCACTTT
D: .; length: 13; J: TRBJ1-6; V: TRBV4-1; size: .; CDR3: CASSQNADSPLHF; DNA: TGCGCCAGCAGCCAGAATGCGGATTCACCCCTCCACTTT
D: TRBD1; length: 17; J: TRBJ1-6; V: TRBV5-1; size: .; CDR3: CASGRQGSGSRNSPLHF; DNA: TGCGCCAGCGGTAGACAGGGATCGGGATCTCGGAATTCACCCCTCCACTTT
D: .; length: 15; J: TRBJ2-3; V: TRBV14; size: .; CDR3: CASSLRSPSTDTQYF; DNA: TGTGCCAGCAGCCTCAGGAGCCCTAGCACAGATACGCAGTATTTT
D: .; length: 14; J: TRBJ1-5; V: TRBV28; size: .; CDR3: CASSLRDVNQPQHF; DNA: TGTGCCAGCAGTCTCCGGGACGTAAATCAGCCCCAGCATTTT
D: .; length: 14; J: TRBJ2-7; V: TRBV20-1; size: .; CDR3: CSASIERDFYEQYF; DNA: TGCAGTGCTAGTATAGAGAGGGACTTCTACGAGCAGTACTTC
D: .; length: 13; J: TRBJ2-2; V: TRBV6-4; size: .; CDR3: CASSDSPSGELFF; DNA: TGTGCCAGCAGTGACTCCCCATCCGGGGAGCTGTTTTTT